A selection of T cell receptor beta chains follows, all from one sample in a study of PD-L1 blockade in urothelial cancer. TCRdb keeps only in-frame clones here, not all; method: immunoSEQ multiplex PCR. This table has under 95,000 clones, about four fifths appearing once. The sequences come from PBMCs, collected around atezolizumab (anti-PD-L1) treatment. Receptor source: a man aged 60 to 69 with urothelial cancer. Both conserved end residues are part of each CDR3. Each record gives: D gene, CDR3 length, J gene, V gene, CDR3 protein. The D gene is left open where the match is weak.

TRBD1 | 15 | TRBJ2-3 | TRBV6-6 | CASSSGQGDADTQYF
TRBD1 | 16 | TRBJ2-5 | TRBV19 | CASSISGQGRKETQYF
- | 15 | TRBJ2-1 | TRBV7-2 | CASSLAPGRDNEQFF
- | 13 | TRBJ2-3 | TRBV5-4 | CASSLAGTDTQYF
- | 16 | TRBJ2-2 | TRBV5-1 | CASSLAGNRVTGELFF
- | 15 | TRBJ1-6 | TRBV4-1 | CASSRNPGDNSPLHF
- | 18 | TRBJ1-6 | TRBV5-4 | CASSTGGTAGSYNSPLHF
TRBD2 | 15 | TRBJ2-1 | TRBV5-1 | CASSSLAGGLNEQFF
TRBD1 | 12 | TRBJ1-1 | TRBV7-3 | CASSHPGQQAFF
TRBD1 | 15 | TRBJ1-4 | TRBV7-2 | CASSTQTGGREKLFF
- | 14 | TRBJ2-3 | TRBV5-1 | CASSLGDTTDTQYF
- | 14 | TRBJ2-7 | TRBV9 | CASSVDNGAYEQYF
- | 17 | TRBJ1-2 | TRBV28 | CASSSLAGGSFNYGYTF
TRBD1 | 15 | TRBJ1-2 | TRBV27 | CASSTPTGGIYGYTF
TRBD1 | 16 | TRBJ1-4 | TRBV7-2 | CASSSGDRGINEKLFF
- | 16 | TRBJ1-1 | TRBV11-2 | CASSLAPRGRNPEAFF
TRBD2 | 14 | TRBJ2-1 | TRBV28 | CASKAGGSYNEQFF
TRBD2 | 14 | TRBJ2-5 | TRBV6-5 | CASGTSGTEETQYF
TRBD2 | 15 | TRBJ2-1 | TRBV4-1 | CASSHLAGGNNEQFF
- | 16 | TRBJ2-5 | TRBV7-8 | CASTLRGGVNQETQYF
- | 13 | TRBJ1-2 | TRBV19 | CASTVDRGYGYTF
- | 13 | TRBJ1-4 | TRBV28 | CACTGPFRSQLFF
TRBD1 | 13 | TRBJ1-2 | TRBV13 | CASSLRQGYGYTF
TRBD1 | 17 | TRBJ2-6 | TRBV19 | CASSSDRRTSGANVLTF
TRBD2 | 14 | TRBJ2-7 | TRBV27 | CASGGRGTSYEQYF
TRBD1 | 18 | TRBJ2-6 | TRBV28 | CASSKPGQGAWGANVLTF
TRBD2 | 17 | TRBJ2-5 | TRBV5-8 | CASSPRLAGGRQETQYF
TRBD2 | 14 | TRBJ2-3 | TRBV7-8 | CASSLYELADTQYF
TRBD1 | 13 | TRBJ1-5 | TRBV5-1 | CASSRQGGQPQHF
- | 17 | TRBJ2-3 | TRBV15 | CATSGGGRTSSTDTQYF
- | 15 | TRBJ2-7 | TRBV27 | CASSLSAGHSYEQYF
- | 14 | TRBJ2-7 | TRBV7-3 | CASSSGTLPYEQYF
- | 10 | TRBJ1-2 | TRBV20-1 | CSAGYGGYTF
TRBD1 | 16 | TRBJ1-1 | TRBV11-2 | CASSLAWGQGRRFAFF
TRBD2 | 17 | TRBJ2-2 | TRBV28 | CASSLWGLAGGPGELFF
- | 13 | TRBJ2-1 | TRBV19 | CASSSAMYDEQFF
TRBD2 | 14 | TRBJ2-7 | TRBV28 | CASTTSGSRDEQYF